This T cell receptor beta chain was identified during a study of cytotoxic CD8 clonotypes in ibrutinib-treated CLL. Overall study context: Among patients, approximately 25 responded partially and 2 completely; around 15 then stayed remitted and some twelve progressed after median 68 months. Among the samples, the mean was roughly 260,000 productive templates and some 94,000 productive rearrangements.

Germline CDR1 SGHRS, CDR2 YFSETQ. The V end was cut by 1 base, the J end by 2 bases, with 3 bases between. This CDR3 contains 12 residues. Regarding this clone: Its antigen is still unknown.

Findings and limits, study-wide: Stable or contracted on treatment, public clonotypes were also uncommon. Increased clonality at ibrutinib response gave way to a return toward baseline at progression.

Assay: immunoSEQ multiplex PCR; the TCRdb copy retains only in-frame clones and omits some. The sample includes approximately 80,000 clones, around 83% of them seen just once. The specimen was PBMCs, collected before ibrutinib treatment. This receptor was obtained from a human donor with chronic lymphocytic leukemia. V and J are TRBV5-1 and TRBJ1-1; no reliable D call. The CDR3 is CASSLINTEAFF. As DNA, the CDR3 is TGCGCCAGCAGCTTGATCAACACTGAAGCTTTCTTT.